This T cell receptor (beta chain) comes out of a study of CD8 T cells in Susac syndrome. Study in general: Sequenced Susac syndrome patients included 5 or 6 with clinically active disease and about eight in remission.

Study conclusions and caveats: Regarding the TCR sequencing and HLA analysis, the study admitted that a relatively small number of individuals were involved. The CD4+ T cell repertoires from Susac syndrome exhibited no clonal expansion.

Random hexamers were used to reverse transcribe an amount of about 0.45 to 1 ug RNA. MiXCR, applied by TCRdb to the immunoSEQ multiplex PCR reads, yields one record per CDR3 protein. Here the sample spans around 150,000 distinct CDR3 sequences, approximately 94% being singletons. Germline V lookup: CDR1 MDHEN, CDR2 SYDVKM. The V and J ends lost 5 bases and 9 bases respectively, with 12 bases between them. The CDR3 has 12 amino acids. As concerns this clonotype: Its antigen is unknown.

This TCR derives from a human donor with Susac syndrome. This chain links TRBV28 with TRBJ2-3; no firm D call. The sequenced material came from CD4+ T cells from PBMCs. CDR3 in amino acids: CASSPLMRTQYF. CDR3 DNA: TGTGCCAGCAGTCCACTGATGCGAACGCAGTATTTT.